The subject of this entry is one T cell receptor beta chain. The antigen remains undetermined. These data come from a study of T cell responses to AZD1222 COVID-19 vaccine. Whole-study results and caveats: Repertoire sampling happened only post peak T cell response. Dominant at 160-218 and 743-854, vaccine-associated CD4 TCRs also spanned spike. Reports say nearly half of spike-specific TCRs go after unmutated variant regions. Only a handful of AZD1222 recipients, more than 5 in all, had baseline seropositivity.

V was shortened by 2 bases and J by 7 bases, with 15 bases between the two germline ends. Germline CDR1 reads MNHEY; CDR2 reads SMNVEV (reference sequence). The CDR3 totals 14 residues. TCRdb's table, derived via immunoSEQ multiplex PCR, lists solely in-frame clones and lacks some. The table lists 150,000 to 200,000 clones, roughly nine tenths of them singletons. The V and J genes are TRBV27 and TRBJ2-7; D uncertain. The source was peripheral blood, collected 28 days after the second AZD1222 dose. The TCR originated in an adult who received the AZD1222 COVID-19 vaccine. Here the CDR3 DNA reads TGTGCCAGCAGTTTACCACAACCCGAGAGGGAGCAGTACTTC. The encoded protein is CASSLPQPEREQYF.